The 15 T cell receptor beta chains below were found in one sample sequenced in a study of blood T cells in healthy people across ages. The second PCR ran roughly 7 to 12 cycles with a sample-barcoded 5' primer and J-beta primers. TCRdb called the 5' RACE reads again in MiXCR, with one record for every CDR3 protein. The sample contains 1.5 million to 1.8 million distinct CDR3 sequences, roughly 43% of which appear only once. Material: blood. These receptors were obtained from a woman in her late teens or twenties in good health.

The V and J genes are TRBV20-1 and TRBJ1-2, with D maybe TRBD1 (6 bases). The CDR3 length is 11 residues. With 5 bases removed from V and 6 bases from J, the gap between germline ends came to 10 bases. The germline CDR1 and CDR2 sequences are DFQATT and SNEGSKA (reference sequence). CDR3 nucleotides: TGCAGTGCTCAAACAGGGAATGGCTACACCTTC. It specifies CSAQTGNGYTF.

This clonotype was counted between two and nine times. The chain recombines TRBV11-1 with TRBJ2-5; possibly TRBD2 for D (5 bases). This CDR3 is built from 13 residues. The ends were cut back, 5 bases at V and 7 bases at J, with 14 bases in the middle. In germline, CDR1 is SGHAT, CDR2 FQDESV (reference sequence). For the CDR3, the DNA is TGTGCCAGCAGCCCACGTATCGAGGGGACCCAGTACTTC. Its protein product is CASSPRIEGTQYF.

This clonotype was seen many times. The chain links TRBV20-1 to TRBJ2-7; 8 bases match TRBD1. From germline, CDR1 is DFQATT and CDR2 SNEGSKA (reference sequence). The CDR3 loop spans 13 amino acids. With V trimmed by 6 bases and J by 1 base, 5 bases remained unmatched. CDR3 nucleotides: TGCAGTGCAAAGGGACAGGAATCCTACGAGCAGTACTTC. Amino acid sequence: CSAKGQESYEQYF.

The rearrangement uses TRBV4-3 and TRBJ2-7; 9 bases align to TRBD2. The germline V gene has CDR1 LGHNA and CDR2 YSLEER. Trimming took 4 bases from V and 7 from J; bases not matched to a gene: 11. This CDR3 comprises 15 residues. The CDR3 bases are TGCGCCAGCAGCCGCTATAGCGGGAGAGGGGGTGAGCAGTACTTC. It is translated as CASSRYSGRGGEQYF.

This clonotype was seen just once. This chain uses TRBV5-4 with TRBJ2-1; tentative D call: TRBD2 (6 bases). CDR3 length: 15 amino acids. Germline V CDR1 and CDR2: SGHNT, YYREEE (reference sequence). V lost 3 bases and J 6 bases, leaving 16 bases between the germline ends. The DNA for the CDR3 is TGTGCCAGCAGCTGGGGGGAAGGTAGCTCCAATGAGCAGTTCTTC. Protein sequence: CASSWGEGSSNEQFF. The full variable domain, its missing parts supplied by reference TRBV5-4 and TRBJ2-1, is ETGVTQSPTHLIKTRGQQVTLRCSSQSGHNTVSWYQQALGQGPQFIFQYYREEENGRGNFPPRFSGLQFPNYSSELNVNALELDDSALYLCASSWGEGSSNEQFFGPGTRLTVL.

This clonotype was seen a handful of times. CDR3 bases: TGCGCCAGCAGCTTGAACAGGCCCTACGAGCAGTACTTC. It specifies CASSLNRPYEQYF. The chain combines TRBV5-1 with TRBJ2-7; possible D gene TRBD1, 5 bases. The V end was cut by 1 base, the J end by 2 bases, with 7 bases between. Germline CDR1 reads SGHRS; CDR2 reads YFSETQ. The CDR3 has 13 residues.

The V gene is TRBV13, the J gene TRBJ2-2, with TRBD2 matching 9 bases. The V segment lost 3 bases and the J segment 6 bases; nucleotides outside the gene matches: 8. The CDR3 spans 16 residues. The germline V gene has CDR1 PRHDT and CDR2 FYEKMQ (reference sequence). CDR3 DNA: TGTGCCAGCAGCTTTTCGTCCGGGACTAGCCCCGGGGAGCTGTTTTTT. Translating gives CASSFSSGTSPGELFF.

This clonotype was counted between two and nine times. This sequence joins TRBV6-6 and TRBJ1-4; TRBD1 aligns across 7 bases. Germline V gene sequence: CDR1 MNHNY, CDR2 SVGAGI (reference sequence). This CDR3 comprises 18 residues. Trimming took 4 bases from V and 4 from J; bases not matched to a gene: 15. The CDR3 is CASSSSGGAHPNNEKLFF. DNA for the CDR3: TGTGCCAGCAGTTCCTCAGGGGGTGCCCACCCAAATAATGAAAAACTGTTTTTT.

The chain couples TRBV19 to TRBJ1-4, with D unclear. There are 14 residues in the CDR3. Germline loops: CDR1 LNHDA, CDR2 SQIVND (reference sequence). Between the trimmed V and J ends, which lost 2 bases and 0 bases, there was a span of 4 bases. This CDR3 is CASSITATNEKLFF. The CDR3 nucleotides are TGTGCCAGTAGTATAACCGCAACTAATGAAAAACTGTTTTTT. Looking up the rest from reference TRBV19 and TRBJ1-4 gives the full variable domain: DGGITQSPKYLFRKEGQNVTLSCEQNLNHDAMYWYRQDPGQGLRLIYYSQIVNDFQKGDIAEGYSVSREKKESFPLTVTSAQKNPTAFYLCASSITATNEKLFFGSGTQLSVL.

The table lists this clonotype with a few counts. The CDR3 bases are TGCGCCAGCAGCCCGCCCCGGGACGGAAGCACAGATACGCAGTATTTT. Protein product: CASSPPRDGSTDTQYF. This rearrangement joins TRBV5-1 to TRBJ2-3; possibly TRBD1 or TRBD2 for D (5 bases each). The germline CDR1 and CDR2 sequences are SGHRS and YFSETQ. Trimming took 4 bases from V and 0 from J, leaving 15 bases between them. This CDR3 spans 16 amino acids.

This chain links TRBV5-1 with TRBJ2-7; TRBD1 might be the D (5 bases). This CDR3 is built from 14 residues. V gave up 0 bases and J gave up 7 bases, with 14 bases separating them. CDR1 and CDR2 (germline): SGHRS, YFSETQ. CDR3 protein: CASSLEAVKGEQYF. For the CDR3, the DNA is TGCGCCAGCAGCTTGGAGGCCGTCAAGGGGGAGCAGTACTTC.

This clonotype has only a few counts. The CDR3 protein is CASRLDREGANYGYTF. In DNA form, the CDR3 reads TGTGCCAGCAGGCTAGACAGGGAGGGAGCTAACTATGGCTACACCTTC. This chain connects TRBV21-1 to TRBJ1-2. TRBV21-1 is classified as a pseudogene. The CDR3 is made up of 16 amino acids.

The V gene is TRBV29-1, the J gene TRBJ2-2, with no clear D. This CDR3 contains 16 residues. Trimming took 6 bases from V and 1 from J, leaving 18 bases between them. CDR1 and CDR2 (germline): SQVTM, ANQGSEA. CDR3: CSVALEALGNTGELFF. The DNA for the CDR3 is TGCAGCGTGGCGTTAGAGGCCTTGGGGAACACCGGGGAGCTGTTTTTT.

The CDR3 nucleotides read TGCAGCGTTGAAGTGAGTGGGGGGGCCTCCTACAATGAGCAGTTCTTC. Protein product: CSVEVSGGASYNEQFF. The rearrangement uses TRBV29-1 and TRBJ2-1; D possibly corresponds to TRBD2 (7 bases). V lost 1 base to trimming and J lost 0 bases, with 13 bases between them. In germline, CDR1 is SQVTM, CDR2 ANQGSEA. The CDR3 consists of 16 residues.

This clonotype was picked up a small number of times. The rearrangement joins TRBV25-1 to TRBJ2-1, with unresolved D. The CDR3 is made up of 15 amino acids. Trimming removed 3 bases from V and 3 bases from J, with 12 bases in between. Germline-derived CDR1 and CDR2 are MGHDK and SYGVNS. The CDR3: CASSDLGRIYNEQFF. In nucleotides, the CDR3 is TGTGCCAGCAGTGACCTAGGACGGATCTACAATGAGCAGTTCTTC.